The rows below give T cell receptor beta chains drawn from one sample of a study of metastatic and nonmetastatic thyroid tumors. TCRdb re-called clones via MiXCR from the PCR reads. Here the sample spans tens of thousands of clones, 25% to 30% being singletons. What was sequenced was tumor tissue. The receptors shown here come from a male donor with papillary thyroid cancer or a benign thyroid nodule (not recorded which). Some clones in this sample may be carry-over from other donors' samples. The CDR3 runs from the conserved cysteine through the conserved F or W. D genes are given only for firm matches. Not every row has a clone size; where given, it reads once, few, many or a size class.

J | size | D | V | length | DNA | CDR3
TRBJ2-1 | . | TRBD1 | TRBV7-2 | 15 | TGTGCCAGCAGCTCGGCGGGACAGGTTCACAATGAGCAGTTCTTC | CASSSAGQVHNEQFF
TRBJ1-5 | . | TRBD1 | TRBV20-1 | 13 | TGCAGTGCTAGAGAGACAGGGTCTAAGCCCCAGCATTTT | CSARETGSKPQHF
TRBJ1-2 | . | TRBD1 | TRBV20-1 | 14 | TGCAGTGCTAGAGATACGGGGACAGGGAATGGCTACACCTTC | CSARDTGTGNGYTF
TRBJ1-6 | few | . | TRBV10-2 | 14 | TGCGCCAGCAGTTCCGGGGGGGTTAATTCACCCCTCCACTTT | CASSSGGVNSPLHF
TRBJ2-1 | . | TRBD1 | TRBV13 | 15 | TGTGCCAGCAGCTTCATTACAGGGGGTAGGGATGAGCAGTTCTTC | CASSFITGGRDEQFF
TRBJ2-2 | many | . | TRBV5-1 | 14 | TGCGCCAGCAGCCCGGGACGAAGTGGCGGGGAGCTGTTTTTT | CASSPGRSGGELFF
TRBJ2-3 | many | . | TRBV19 | 14 | TGTGCCAGTAGTATTTCAGTCTCCGCAGATACGCAGTATTTT | CASSISVSADTQYF
TRBJ1-2 | few | . | TRBV7-3 | 14 | TGTGCCAGCAGCCCCCTGGGGGGTAGCTATGGCTACACCTTC | CASSPLGGSYGYTF
TRBJ1-1 | medium-sized | . | TRBV4-1 | 18 | TGCGCCAGCAGCCAAGTTAATCCCGGGCAGGCACGGGACACTGAAGCTTTCTTT | CASSQVNPGQARDTEAFF
TRBJ1-1 | few | . | TRBV10-3 | 15 | TGTGCCATCAGTGAGTCGCGGGGGGCTTCCACTGAAGCTTTCTTT | CAISESRGASTEAFF
TRBJ2-3 | . | TRBD2 | TRBV19 | 17 | TGTGCCAGTAGTATCCGTCCAAGCGGGAGGGCGGGAGATACGCAATATTTT | CASSIRPSGRAGDTQYF
TRBJ1-2 | . | . | TRBV12-3/TRBV12-4 | 12 | TGTGCCAGCAGTTTCGCAGGGTATGGCTACACCTTC | CASSFAGYGYTF
TRBJ1-1 | many | . | TRBV19 | 15 | TGTGCCAGTAGTTCCACGGATGTTGGGGGCACTGAAGCTTTCTTT | CASSSTDVGGTEAFF
TRBJ1-5 | many | . | TRBV27 | 16 | TGTGCCAGCAGTTTGTCTCAGACTTATAGCAATCGGCCCCAGCATTTT | CASSLSQTYSNRPQHF
TRBJ2-7 | once | . | TRBV6-5 | 14 | TGTGCCAGCAGTTACTATCTAACAGGAAATAGGCTGTACTTC | CASSYYLTGNRLYF
TRBJ2-5 | many | . | TRBV9 | 13 | TGTGCCAGCAGCGACGGGACCCAAGAGACCCAGTACTTC | CASSDGTQETQYF
TRBJ1-1 | many | . | TRBV6-1 | 15 | TGTGCTTGTTCCTTAATCTTAGCCATGAACACTGAAGCTTTCTTT | CACSLILAMNTEAFF
TRBJ2-3 | many | . | TRBV9 | 14 | TGTGCCAGCAGCGTAGGGGATTACACAGATACGCAGTATTTT | CASSVGDYTDTQYF
TRBJ2-2 | . | TRBD1 | TRBV2 | 15 | TGTGCCAGCAGACCCGGGACAGGGAGAACCTGGGAGCCGTTTTTT | CASRPGTGRTWEPFF
TRBJ2-3 | . | . | TRBV20-1 | 14 | TGCAGTGCTCAACTCGGAGTCCCCACAGGTACGCAGTATTTT | CSAQLGVPTGTQYF
TRBJ1-1 | many | . | TRBV5-6 | 13 | TGTGCCAGCAGCGCCGGGAGAAACACTGAAGCTTTCTTT | CASSAGRNTEAFF
TRBJ1-6 | few | . | TRBV30 | 11 | TGTGCCTGGAGACGCAGATCACCCCTCCACTTT | CAWRRRSPLHF
TRBJ1-3 | . | . | TRBV7-2 | 14 | TGTGCCAGCAGCTTAGCGTCAGGGTCTAACACCATATATTTT | CASSLASGSNTIYF
TRBJ2-7 | . | . | TRBV27 | 14 | TGTGCCAGCAGTTCGTGGTCCAGCACCTACGAGCAGTACTTC | CASSSWSSTYEQYF
TRBJ1-1 | . | . | TRBV11-1 | 17 | TGTGCCAGCAGCACTGACAGCAAAGGTGGTTGGGACACTGAAGCTTTCTTT | CASSTDSKGGWDTEAFF
TRBJ1-1 | many | TRBD1 | TRBV16 | 14 | TGTGCCAGCAGCCCCGGACAGGGGGGAACTGAAGCTTTCTTT | CASSPGQGGTEAFF
TRBJ1-2 | many | TRBD1 | TRBV2 | 13 | TGTGCCAGCAGTCTCAACAGGGGAGGTAGCTACACCTTC | CASSLNRGGSYTF
TRBJ1-2 | few | . | TRBV7-9 | 12 | TGTGCCAGCAGCCTTCCTATCTATGGCTACACCTTC | CASSLPIYGYTF
TRBJ1-1 | . | . | TRBV10-1 | 13 | TGCGCCAGCAGTGAGGGGCCTTGGACCGAAGCTTTCTTT | CASSEGPWTEAFF
TRBJ1-2 | medium-sized | . | TRBV5-1 | 11 | TGCGCCAGCACCAGCGGCTATGGCTACACCTTC | CASTSGYGYTF
TRBJ2-3 | few | . | TRBV2 | 16 | TGTGCCAGCAGTGCCACCGGGACTCAGGGAGGAGATACGCAGTATTTT | CASSATGTQGGDTQYF
TRBJ1-1 | few | . | TRBV27 | 14 | TGTGCCAGCAGTTTATTGGGTGCTGGCACTGAAGCTTTCTTT | CASSLLGAGTEAFF
TRBJ1-6 | . | . | TRBV7-3 | 13 | TGTGCCAGCTGGGGGGGGGCGCATTCACCCCTCCACTTT | CASWGGAHSPLHF
TRBJ1-1 | . | . | TRBV5-1 | 14 | TGCGCCAGCAGCCACTTACAGGGAGACACTGAAGCTTTCTTT | CASSHLQGDTEAFF
TRBJ1-1 | . | . | TRBV20-1 | 16 | TGCAGTGCTAGAGACCTCTTTGACAATCAAAACACTGAAGCTTTCTTT | CSARDLFDNQNTEAFF
TRBJ1-2 | few | TRBD1 | TRBV12-3/TRBV12-4 | 16 | TGTGCCAGCAGTTTAGTGAGGGGGCAGGGAGGCTATGGCTACACCTTC | CASSLVRGQGGYGYTF
TRBJ1-2 | . | TRBD1 | TRBV6-1 | 15 | TGTGCCAGCACCGAGTTAGCGAGGGGGCGGAATGGCTACACCTTC | CASTELARGRNGYTF
TRBJ2-4 | few | . | TRBV12-3/TRBV12-4 | 15 | TGTGCCAGCATTTTGCGACAGGACCCTTCAAACATTCAGTACTTC | CASILRQDPSNIQYF
TRBJ2-1 | . | TRBD1 | TRBV12-3/TRBV12-4 | 15 | TGTGCCAGCGGTAATCAGGGACAGAGCCACAATGAGCAGTTCTTC | CASGNQGQSHNEQFF
TRBJ1-1 | medium-sized | . | TRBV19 | 11 | TGTGCCAGTAGTATGATGGGGGAAGCTTTCTTT | CASSMMGEAFF
TRBJ2-7 | few | TRBD1 | TRBV27 | 17 | TGTGCCAGCAGTTTAGACCACTCGGGGGACAGGCCCTACGAGCAGTACTTC | CASSLDHSGDRPYEQYF
TRBJ2-1 | many | . | TRBV9 | 14 | TGTGCCAGCAGCGTAGCAGGGGGGGAACAGGAGCAGTTCTTC | CASSVAGGEQEQFF
TRBJ1-5 | . | TRBD1 | TRBV3-1 | 15 | TGTGCCAGCAGCCAAGGGACAGGAACCAATCAGCCCCAGCATTTT | CASSQGTGTNQPQHF
TRBJ1-4 | . | . | TRBV11-2 | 14 | TGTGCCAGCAGCCCGAGATCTACAGGGACAAGACTGTTTTTT | CASSPRSTGTRLFF
TRBJ1-6 | . | TRBD1 | TRBV10-1 | 14 | TGCGCCATCAACTCGACAGGGGGCAGATCACCCCTCCACTTT | CAINSTGGRSPLHF
TRBJ2-3 | . | . | TRBV2 | 14 | TGTGCCAGCAGCGGTAGCGGTAGCACAGATACGCAGTATTTT | CASSGSGSTDTQYF
TRBJ1-2 | medium-sized | . | TRBV7-2 | 13 | TGTGCCAGCAGCTTACAGGGAATCTATGGCTACACCTTC | CASSLQGIYGYTF
TRBJ1-3 | . | . | TRBV2 | 14 | TGTGCCAGCAGTTGGACAGTTTCTGGAAACACCATATATTTT | CASSWTVSGNTIYF
TRBJ1-5 | few | . | TRBV6-1 | 16 | TGTGCCAGCAGTGGAGAGGGGGGGATCCTTAATAAGCCCCAGCATTTT | CASSGEGGILNKPQHF
TRBJ2-3 | few | TRBD2 | TRBV4-1 | 19 | TGCGCCAGCAGCCCCTCCCCCCAGCTAGCGGGAGGGAGCACAGATACGCAGTATTTT | CASSPSPQLAGGSTDTQYF
TRBJ1-2 | many | . | TRBV7-2 | 15 | TGTGCCAGCAGCCCCTATTACAGGGTCCTAGATGGCTACACCTTC | CASSPYYRVLDGYTF
TRBJ2-7 | few | TRBD2 | TRBV7-8 | 16 | TGTGCCAGCAGCCCAAGTCTAGCGGGGACCTCCTACGAGCAGTACTTC | CASSPSLAGTSYEQYF
TRBJ2-7 | . | . | TRBV20-1 | 10 | TGCAGTGCTAGAGTTTTCGGCCAGTACTTC | CSARVFGQYF
TRBJ1-4 | . | . | TRBV20-1 | 13 | TGCAGTGCTAGAGATTTCCAGGAAGAAATACTGTTTTTT | CSARDFQEEILFF
TRBJ1-1 | . | . | TRBV12-3/TRBV12-4 | 11 | TGTGCCAGCAGATTGAACACTGAAGCTTTCTTT | CASRLNTEAFF
TRBJ2-7 | . | TRBD1 | TRBV4-1 | 15 | TGCGCCAGCATCCCGACGACAGGGAGCTCCCACGAGCAGTACTTC | CASIPTTGSSHEQYF
TRBJ2-7 | . | . | TRBV7-2 | 12 | TGTGCCAGCAGCTCGGGACCGTACGAGCAGTACTTC | CASSSGPYEQYF
TRBJ2-3 | few | . | TRBV2 | 12 | TGTGCCAGCAGTGAGATGGGAGATACGCAGTATTTT | CASSEMGDTQYF
TRBJ2-7 | medium-sized | . | TRBV10-1 | 13 | TGCGCCAGCAGTGTAACAGTTGGCCACGAGCAGTACTTC | CASSVTVGHEQYF